These 10 T cell receptor beta chains came from one sample sequenced in a study of siplizumab effects on memory and regulatory T cells. The method was immunoSEQ multiplex PCR; TCRdb's version includes in-frame clones alone and lacks a portion of them. The table shows around 77,000 clones, with roughly 89% occurring only once. The sequenced sample was CD8+ T cells sorted from blood. The receptors shown here come from a human donor in good health.

This clone occurred once. The gene calls are TRBV5-4 and TRBJ2-3, with 8 bases aligning to TRBD2. The CDR3 consists of 17 residues. Trimming at V came to 0 bases and at J to 4 bases, leaving 10 bases not matched to a gene. Germline V gene lookup returns CDR1 SGHNT and CDR2 YYREEE (reference sequence). The CDR3 spells CASSLEGGASGPDTQYF. The DNA of the CDR3 is TGTGCCAGCAGCTTGGAGGGGGGGGCTAGCGGGCCAGATACGCAGTATTTT. Drawing the rest from reference TRBV5-4 and TRBJ2-3, the complete variable domain is ETGVTQSPTHLIKTRGQQVTLRCSSQSGHNTVSWYQQALGQGPQFIFQYYREEENGRGNFPPRFSGLQFPNYSSELNVNALELDDSALYLCASSLEGGASGPDTQYFGPGTRLTVL.

In DNA form, the CDR3 reads TGTGCCAGCAAGGGGACACCTCCCTACGAGCAGTACTTC. Translated, it gives CASKGTPPYEQYF. This chain uses TRBV27 with TRBJ2-7, with D possibly matching TRBD1 (6 bases). V lost 7 bases to trimming and J lost 2 bases, with 12 bases between them. From germline, CDR1 is MNHEY and CDR2 SMNVEV (reference sequence). This CDR3 has 13 amino acids.

The chain carries TRBV6-1 and TRBJ1-4; D call uncertain. CDR1 is MNHNS, CDR2 SASEGT, per germline. Deletions cut 10 bases from V and 8 bases from J, with 11 bases between. The CDR3 contains 11 residues. CDR3 protein: CATRRGEKLFF. For the CDR3, the DNA is TGTGCCACCCGAAGAGGGGAAAAACTGTTTTTT.

The rearrangement links TRBV7-8 to TRBJ2-3, with D maybe TRBD1 (6 bases). The V end was cut by 10 bases, the J end by 0 bases, with 20 bases between. Germline V gene sequence: CDR1 SGHVS, CDR2 FQNEAQ. CDR3 length equals 16 residues. As DNA, the CDR3 is TGTGCCACCAAACTTTGGGCAGGGACAAGCACAGATACGCAGTATTTT. Encoded protein: CATKLWAGTSTDTQYF.

The chain uses TRBV10-3 and TRBJ1-2; possible D gene TRBD1, 5 bases. Germline lookup yields CDR1 ENHRY and CDR2 SYGVKD. V was pared by 10 bases and J by 9 bases, with 15 bases between. CDR3 size: 11 residues. The CDR3 DNA follows: TGTGCCACCACGGGGGGGGACCGCTACACCTTC. It encodes CATTGGDRYTF.

The gene calls are TRBV27 and TRBJ1-1, with D possibly being TRBD1 (5 bases). Per germline, CDR1 MNHEY and CDR2 SMNVEV (reference sequence). The length of the CDR3 is 13 residues. V was cut by 0 bases and J by 11 bases, with 13 bases left in between. CDR3 in amino acids: CASSLSVLGRAFF. As DNA, the CDR3 is TGTGCCAGCAGTTTATCGGTCCTGGGGCGGGCTTTCTTT.

The chain joins TRBV27 to TRBJ1-5; D is unresolved. The germline gives CDR1 MNHEY, CDR2 SMNVEV (reference sequence). CDR3 size: 13 residues. V lost 5 bases, J lost 0 bases, and 5 bases lay in between. The CDR3 nucleotides are TGTGCCAGCAGTACATATAGCAATCAGCCCCAGCATTTT. The encoded protein is CASSTYSNQPQHF.

The CDR3 DNA is TGTGCCAGCAGACGTGCCCCGCTAGCGGGAGACGAGCAGTACTTC. It specifies CASRRAPLAGDEQYF. The chain combines TRBV11-2 with TRBJ2-7; 10 bases match TRBD2. This CDR3 spans 15 amino acids. The J segment lost 5 bases and the V segment lost 6 bases, leaving 10 bases of the junction unmatched. Germline assignment: CDR1 SGHAT and CDR2 FQNNGV. Variable domain in full (rest from reference TRBV11-2 and TRBJ2-7): EAGVAQSPRYKIIEKRQSVAFWCNPISGHATLYWYQQILGQGPKLLIQFQNNGVVDDSQLPKDRFSAERLKGVDSTLKIQPAKLEDSAVYLCASRRAPLAGDEQYFGPGTRLTVT.

V is TRBV18 and J is TRBJ2-2; D may be TRBD1 (6 bases). Germline V gives CDR1 KGHSH, CDR2 LQKENI. This CDR3 has 12 amino acids. Trimming took off 3 bases at V and 12 bases at J, with 11 bases between the two ends. DNA of the CDR3: TGTGCCAGCTCACCGGGGGCCGAAAAGCTGTTTTTT. This sequence encodes CASSPGAEKLFF.

The gene calls are TRBV7-9 and TRBJ2-2; TRBD2 aligns across 9 bases. The CDR3 totals 18 residues. The germline V gene encodes CDR1 SEHNR and CDR2 FQNEAQ (reference sequence). The J segment lost 4 bases and the V segment lost 5 bases, leaving 14 bases of the junction unmatched. DNA of the CDR3: TGTGCCAGCAGCCGAGGCTGGGCGGGAGGGAGGAGCACCGGGGAGCTGTTTTTT. Protein product: CASSRGWAGGRSTGELFF. Full variable domain (rest looked up from reference TRBV7-9 and TRBJ2-2): DTGVSQNPRHKITKRGQNVTFRCDPISEHNRLYWYRQTLGQGPEFLTYFQNEAQLEKSRLLSDRFSAERPKGSFSTLEIQRTEQGDSAMYLCASSRGWAGGRSTGELFFGEGSRLTVL.